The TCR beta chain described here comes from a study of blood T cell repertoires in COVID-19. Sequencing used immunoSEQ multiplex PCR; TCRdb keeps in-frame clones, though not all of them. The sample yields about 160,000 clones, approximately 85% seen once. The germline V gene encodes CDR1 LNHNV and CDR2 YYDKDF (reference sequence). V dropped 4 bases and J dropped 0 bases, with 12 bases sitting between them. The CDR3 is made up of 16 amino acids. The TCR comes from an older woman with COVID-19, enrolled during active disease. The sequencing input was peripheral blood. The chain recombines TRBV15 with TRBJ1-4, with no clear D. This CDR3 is CATSKTGFATNEKLFF. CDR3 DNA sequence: TGTGCCACCAGCAAGACGGGATTTGCAACTAATGAAAAACTGTTTTTT.